At least ten counts were recorded for the clone carrying this T cell receptor (beta chain). Its specificity is not known. After constant-region reverse-primer amplification, full-length variable regions underwent semi-nested PCR with Nested Universal Primer A. TCRdb called the 5' RACE reads again in MiXCR, with one record for every CDR3 protein. The repertoire holds roughly 30,000 distinct CDR3 sequences, with roughly 30% as singletons. Germline V gives CDR1 SGHTA, CDR2 FQGNSA. The CDR3 contains 15 residues. Trimming left V 3 bases short and J 7 bases short, with 16 bases between. Tregs were sorted as CD4+CD25+CD127-/low cells. Findings and caveats of the study: Tumor memory CD4+ T cell TCR gene usage clustered with blood and lymph node memory CD4+ cells and lymph node naive CD4+ cells.

This clonotype was sampled from a female donor with breast cancer. The chain has TRBV7-2 and TRBJ2-4; perhaps TRBD2 as D (6 bases). Sequencing was carried out using tumor-infiltrating Tregs sorted from the breast tumor. The CDR3 nucleotides are TGTGCCAGCAGCTTTAGTTCTAGCGAGGGGAACATTCAGTACTTC. Translated, it gives CASSFSSSEGNIQYF.